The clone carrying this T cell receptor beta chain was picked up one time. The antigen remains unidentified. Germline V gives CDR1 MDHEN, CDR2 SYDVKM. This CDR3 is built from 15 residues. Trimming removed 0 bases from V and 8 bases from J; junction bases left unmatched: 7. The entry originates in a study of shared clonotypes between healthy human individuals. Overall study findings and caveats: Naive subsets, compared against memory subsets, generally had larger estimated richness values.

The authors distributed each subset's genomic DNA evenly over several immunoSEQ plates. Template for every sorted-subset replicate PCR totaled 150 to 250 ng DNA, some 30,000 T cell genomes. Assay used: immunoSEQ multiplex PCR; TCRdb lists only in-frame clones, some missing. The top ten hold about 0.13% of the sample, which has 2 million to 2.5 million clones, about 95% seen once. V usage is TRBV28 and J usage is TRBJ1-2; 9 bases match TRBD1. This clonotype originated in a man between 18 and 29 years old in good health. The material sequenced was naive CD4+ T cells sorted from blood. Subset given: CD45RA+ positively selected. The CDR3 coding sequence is TGTGCCAGCAGTTTATGGTTGGACAGGGGAGGAGGCTACACCTTC. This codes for CASSLWLDRGGGYTF.